This TCR beta chain was captured in a study of PD-1 blockade in classical Hodgkin lymphoma. Trimming pared 3 bases from V and 4 bases from J, leaving 13 bases between. This CDR3 region has 15 residues. Germline V lookup: CDR1 SGHAT, CDR2 FQNNGV. Notes on the study in general: The origin of the repertoire differences remains undefined, with disease activity or prior therapy as possible causes. Partial responders and progressors had significantly lower baseline TCR diversity.

This sample's time point: cycle 4 day 1 (C4D1), after more than five weeks of nivolumab. All patients experienced relapse after autologous stem cell transplantation, and brentuximab vedotin exposure was variable. It was by magnetic negative selection that CD4+ T cells were purified from thawed PBMCs. Complete response, partial response or progressive disease made up the best responses. Comments on this clone: Its target is unknown.

Clones were sequenced by immunoSEQ multiplex PCR, and TCRdb holds only the in-frame ones, with some missing. The sample records 25,000 to 35,000 clones, around 85% being singletons. The sequence derives from a human donor with classical Hodgkin lymphoma. The sample in question was CD4+ T cells from blood, obtained before the fourth cycle of nivolumab. The J gene is TRBJ1-5, the V gene TRBV11-2; D is perhaps TRBD1 (5 bases). Written as DNA, the CDR3 is TGTGCCAGCAGCTTGGAGGGACGAGCAAATCAGCCCCAGCATTTT. Protein sequence: CASSLEGRANQPQHF. The full variable domain, its missing parts supplied by reference TRBV11-2 and TRBJ1-5, is EAGVAQSPRYKIIEKRQSVAFWCNPISGHATLYWYQQILGQGPKLLIQFQNNGVVDDSQLPKDRFSAERLKGVDSTLKIQPAKLEDSAVYLCASSLEGRANQPQHFGDGTRLSIL.